The sequence of this T cell receptor (beta chain) was determined in a study of cytomegalovirus exposure and HLA in healthy donors. It was with 60 Vbeta and 13 Jbeta primers that the PCR ran. The data were produced by immunoSEQ multiplex PCR, yet TCRdb's version contains in-frame clones alone and is incomplete. Of under 300,000 clones listed, under 80% are singletons. Study outcomes and limitations: HLA alleles showed associations with 16,951 TCR beta sequences in a later analysis, at a 0.05 false discovery rate. A later analysis by the authors found several of the most significant clusters apparently linked to common viral pathogens.

Losses at the gene ends were 1 base for V and 6 bases for J; bases not matched to a gene: 6. Germline V gene data show CDR1 as SGHDT and CDR2 as YYEEEE. This CDR3 is 15 amino acids long. This clone was counted only a few times. Its antigen is undetermined. The sequencing sample was made of PBMCs. The chain has TRBV5-6 and TRBJ1-2, with TRBD1 matching over 10 bases. This clonotype was sampled from a female donor in good health and CMV-seronegative. The CDR3 region is CASSLRPTGGNGYTF. As DNA, the CDR3 is TGTGCCAGCAGCTTGAGGCCGACAGGGGGCAATGGCTACACCTTC.